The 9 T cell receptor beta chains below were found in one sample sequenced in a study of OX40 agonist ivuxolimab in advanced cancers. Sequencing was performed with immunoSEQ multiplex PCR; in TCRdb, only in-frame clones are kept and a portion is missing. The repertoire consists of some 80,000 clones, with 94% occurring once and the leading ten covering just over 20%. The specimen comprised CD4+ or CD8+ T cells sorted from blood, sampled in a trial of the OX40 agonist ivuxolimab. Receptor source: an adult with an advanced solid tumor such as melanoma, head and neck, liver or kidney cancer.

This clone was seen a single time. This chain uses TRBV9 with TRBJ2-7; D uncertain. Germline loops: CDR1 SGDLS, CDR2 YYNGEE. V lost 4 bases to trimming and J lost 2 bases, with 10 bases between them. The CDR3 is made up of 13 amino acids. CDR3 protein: CASSPRLAYEQYF. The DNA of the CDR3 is TGTGCCAGCAGCCCTAGACTGGCCTACGAGCAGTACTTC.

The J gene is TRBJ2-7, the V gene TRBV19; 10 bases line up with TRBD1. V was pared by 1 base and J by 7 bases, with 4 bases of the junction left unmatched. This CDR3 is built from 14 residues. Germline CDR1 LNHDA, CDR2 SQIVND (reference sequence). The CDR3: CASSIAGQGREQYF. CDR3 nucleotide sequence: TGTGCCAGTAGTATAGCGGGACAGGGGCGGGAGCAGTACTTC. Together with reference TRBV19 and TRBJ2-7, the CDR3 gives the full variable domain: DGGITQSPKYLFRKEGQNVTLSCEQNLNHDAMYWYRQDPGQGLRLIYYSQIVNDFQKGDIAEGYSVSREKKESFPLTVTSAQKNPTAFYLCASSIAGQGREQYFGPGTRLTVT.

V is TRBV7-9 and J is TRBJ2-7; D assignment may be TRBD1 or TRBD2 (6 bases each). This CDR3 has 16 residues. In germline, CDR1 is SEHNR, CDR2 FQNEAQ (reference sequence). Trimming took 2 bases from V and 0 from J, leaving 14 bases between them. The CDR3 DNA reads TGTGCCAGCAGCTTATCTCCTCCGGGGGCCTCCTACGAGCAGTACTTC. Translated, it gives CASSLSPPGASYEQYF. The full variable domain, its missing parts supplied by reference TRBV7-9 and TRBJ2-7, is DTGVSQNPRHKITKRGQNVTFRCDPISEHNRLYWYRQTLGQGPEFLTYFQNEAQLEKSRLLSDRFSAERPKGSFSTLEIQRTEQGDSAMYLCASSLSPPGASYEQYFGPGTRLTVT.

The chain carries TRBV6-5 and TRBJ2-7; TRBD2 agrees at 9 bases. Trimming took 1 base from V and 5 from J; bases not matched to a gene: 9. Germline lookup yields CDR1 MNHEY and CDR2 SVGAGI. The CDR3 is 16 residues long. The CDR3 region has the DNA TGTGCCAGCAGTTACTACCGGCTAGCGGGGCAGGACGAGCAGTACTTC. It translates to CASSYYRLAGQDEQYF.

The CDR3 here is CASSSRGGFEQFF. The CDR3, as DNA: TGTGCCAGCAGTTCCCGGGGGGGATTTGAGCAGTTCTTC. The genes are TRBV6-5 and TRBJ2-1; 8 bases are shared with TRBD2. V gave up 4 bases and J gave up 9 bases; unmatched junction bases: 5. The CDR3 consists of 13 residues. Looked up from germline, CDR1 is MNHEY and CDR2 is SVGAGI.

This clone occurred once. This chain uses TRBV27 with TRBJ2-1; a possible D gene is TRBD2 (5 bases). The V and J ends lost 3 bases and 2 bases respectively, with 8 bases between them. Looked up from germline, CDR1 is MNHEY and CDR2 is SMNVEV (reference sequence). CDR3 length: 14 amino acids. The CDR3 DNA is TGTGCCAGCAGTTTTATAGCGACCTACAATGAGCAGTTCTTC. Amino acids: CASSFIATYNEQFF.

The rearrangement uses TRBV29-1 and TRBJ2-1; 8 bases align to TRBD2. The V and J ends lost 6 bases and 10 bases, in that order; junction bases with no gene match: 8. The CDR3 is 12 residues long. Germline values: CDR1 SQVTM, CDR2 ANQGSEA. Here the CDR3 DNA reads TGCAGCGTCGATAGGCGCGGGGGGGAGCAGTTCTTC. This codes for CSVDRRGGEQFF.

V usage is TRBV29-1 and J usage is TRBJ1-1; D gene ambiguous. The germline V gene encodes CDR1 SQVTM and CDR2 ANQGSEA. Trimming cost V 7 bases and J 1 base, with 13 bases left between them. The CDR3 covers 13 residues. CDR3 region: CSGWAASNTEAFF. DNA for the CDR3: TGCAGCGGTTGGGCGGCTTCGAACACTGAAGCTTTCTTT.

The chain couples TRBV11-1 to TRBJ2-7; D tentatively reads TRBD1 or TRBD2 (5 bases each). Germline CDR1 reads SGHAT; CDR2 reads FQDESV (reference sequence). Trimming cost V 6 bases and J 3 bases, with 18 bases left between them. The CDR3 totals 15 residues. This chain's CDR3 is CASSRDGGLNYEQYF. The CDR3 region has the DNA TGTGCCAGCAGTCGGGATGGGGGATTAAACTACGAGCAGTACTTC.